This T cell receptor beta chain was found in a study of identical twins. Germline loops: CDR1 SNHLY, CDR2 FYNNEI. Trimming took 8 bases from V and 0 from J, leaving 16 bases between them. The CDR3 is 15 residues long. A universal primer site was incorporated via template switching, and the cDNA contained unique molecular identifiers. TCRdb redid the calling of the 5' RACE reads with MiXCR, one entry per CDR3 protein. The table includes some 330,000 distinct CDR3 sequences, approximately 10% detected once. The chain is built from TRBV2 and TRBJ1-1; perhaps TRBD1 as D (5 bases). The sequenced material came from naive T cells sorted from blood. This receptor was obtained from a woman aged 45-65 years in good health. The chain's CDR3 is CASQLGVQVNTEAFF. CDR3 nucleotides: TGTGCCAGCCAATTAGGAGTACAGGTGAACACTGAAGCTTTCTTT.